The 26 T cell receptor beta chains listed next were all sequenced from one sample in a study of CD8 T cells in Susac syndrome. With random hexamers, roughly 0.5 to 1 ug RNA was reverse transcribed. TCRdb re-called the immunoSEQ multiplex PCR reads with MiXCR, one entry per CDR3 protein. There are under 150,000 distinct CDR3 sequences in the sample; 80% to 85% occur only once, and roughly 0.48% lies in the top ten. The material sequenced was CD8+ T cells from PBMCs. Receptors were obtained from a human donor with multiple sclerosis.

This chain connects TRBV7-2 to TRBJ1-2; no clear D gene. The CDR3 has 11 residues. V lost 6 bases to trimming and J lost 6 bases, with 8 bases between them. Germline V gene sequence: CDR1 SGHTA, CDR2 FQGNSA. This CDR3 is CASRPADGYTF. As DNA, the CDR3 is TGTGCCAGCAGACCCGCGGATGGCTACACCTTC.

The chain combines TRBV2 with TRBJ2-5, with 7 bases matching TRBD1. The CDR3 sequence is 16 residues long. The germline V gene has CDR1 SNHLY and CDR2 FYNNEI. V was pared by 3 bases and J by 2 bases, with 9 bases of the junction left unmatched. CDR3 in amino acids: CASSDLGTAKQETQYF. The DNA of the CDR3 is TGTGCCAGCAGTGACCTTGGGACAGCGAAACAAGAGACCCAGTACTTC.

This clonotype was seen more than once but under ten times. This rearrangement joins TRBV18 to TRBJ1-1; no clear D gene. Looked up from germline, CDR1 is KGHSH and CDR2 is LQKENI. The CDR3 spans 13 residues. V was pared by 2 bases and J by 4 bases, with 8 bases between. Here the CDR3 DNA reads TGTGCCAGCTCACCAGAGGTGGGCACTGAAGCTTTCTTT. The encoded protein is CASSPEVGTEAFF. The entire variable domain, with the rest obtained from reference TRBV18 and TRBJ1-1, is as follows: NAGVMQNPRHLVRRRGQEARLRCSPMKGHSHVYWYRQLPEEGLKFMVYLQKENIIDESGMPKERFSAEFPKEGPSILRIQQVVRGDSAAYFCASSPEVGTEAFFGQGTRLTVV.

The CDR3 spells CASSPPNLGLHSNGVDEQYV. In nucleotides, the CDR3 is TGTGCCAGCAGCCCACCCAACCTTGGGCTCCACTCAAACGGGGTCGACGAGCAGTACGTC. The gene calls are TRBV11-1 and TRBJ2-7; the D gene is possibly TRBD2 (5 bases). From germline, CDR1 is SGHAT and CDR2 FQDESV (reference sequence). The CDR3 is 20 amino acids. Trimming cost V 5 bases and J 5 bases, with 34 bases left between them.

V and J are TRBV19 and TRBJ1-1; no clear D. The CDR3 loop spans 11 amino acids. Trimming shortened V by 7 bases and J by 6 bases, and 9 bases separated the two germline ends. The V gene's germline CDR1 is LNHDA and CDR2 SQIVND (reference sequence). This chain's CDR3 is CASIGGSEAFF. CDR3 in DNA: TGTGCCAGTATTGGAGGGTCTGAAGCTTTCTTT.

V and J are TRBV6-5 and TRBJ1-1, with 7 nucleotides matching TRBD1. The CDR3 consists of 13 residues. Per the germline V gene, CDR1 is MNHEY and CDR2 is SVGAGI. V lost 8 bases and J lost 1; bases outside the gene matches: 4. CDR3 region: CASARGGNTEAFF. In DNA form, the CDR3 reads TGTGCCAGCGCCAGGGGGGGGAACACTGAAGCTTTCTTT.

The chain links TRBV19 to TRBJ1-5; 12 bases map to TRBD1. This CDR3 comprises 15 residues. Per the germline V gene, CDR1 is LNHDA and CDR2 is SQIVND (reference sequence). V was clipped by 3 bases and J by 6 bases; unmatched bases: 3. In DNA form, the CDR3 reads TGTGCCAGTAGTATGTGGGACAGGGGGCGTCAGCCCCAGCATTTT. Translated: CASSMWDRGRQPQHF.

The V call is TRBV2, the J call TRBJ2-1; D is perhaps TRBD1 (5 bases). Germline values: CDR1 SNHLY, CDR2 FYNNEI. The CDR3 runs 15 residues. V lost 3 bases and J lost 4, with 13 bases in between. CDR3 nucleotide sequence: TGTGCCAGCAGTGACGACAGCTACATTTACAATGAGCAGTTCTTC. Amino acids: CASSDDSYIYNEQFF. Full variable domain (rest looked up from reference TRBV2 and TRBJ2-1): EPEVTQTPSHQVTQMGQEVILRCVPISNHLYFYWYRQILGQKVEFLVSFYNNEISEKSEIFDDQFSVERPDGSNFTLKIRSTKLEDSAMYFCASSDDSYIYNEQFFGPGTRLTVL.

This chain joins TRBV14 and TRBJ2-7, with 10 bases lining up with TRBD1. Looked up from germline, CDR1 is SGHDN and CDR2 is FVKESK. The V and J ends lost 1 base and 2 bases, in that order; junction bases with no gene match: 11. The CDR3 totals 18 residues. Written as DNA, the CDR3 is TGTGCCAGCAGCCAAGGAAGGGGCGGGACAGGGGCTACCTACGAGCAGTACTTC. It yields the protein CASSQGRGGTGATYEQYF.

The chain links TRBV28 to TRBJ2-7, with TRBD2 identical over 7 bases. The V segment lost 3 bases and the J segment 3 bases; nucleotides outside the gene matches: 8. This CDR3 contains 15 residues. Per the germline V gene, CDR1 is MDHEN and CDR2 is SYDVKM. CDR3 DNA sequence: TGTGCCAGCAGTTTTCGGGGACTAAAATACTACGAGCAGTACTTC. Its protein is CASSFRGLKYYEQYF.

The rearrangement joins TRBV5-6 to TRBJ2-1, with TRBD1 matching 7 bases. V lost 4 bases and J lost 4; bases outside the gene matches: 14. The CDR3 covers 17 residues. The germline gives CDR1 SGHDT, CDR2 YYEEEE. The DNA of the CDR3 is TGTGCCAGCAGCGTAACGGTTCGACAGGGACATTACAATGAGCAGTTCTTC. Translated, it gives CASSVTVRQGHYNEQFF.

This clonotype has just a few counts. This chain joins TRBV2 and TRBJ2-3; 12 nucleotides align to TRBD2. CDR3 size: 15 residues. Germline loops: CDR1 SNHLY, CDR2 FYNNEI. The ends lost 8 bases at V and 1 base at J; junction bases unmatched: 4. The CDR3: CASRWTSGGTDTQYF. For the CDR3, the DNA is TGTGCCAGCCGATGGACTAGCGGGGGCACAGATACGCAGTATTTT.

This clonotype has just a few counts. V and J are TRBV10-3 and TRBJ1-1; D unclear. Germline loops: CDR1 ENHRY, CDR2 SYGVKD. V lost 6 bases, J lost 0 bases, and 8 bases lay in between. This CDR3 is built from 13 residues. As DNA, the CDR3 is TGTGCCATCAGAGAGCCGTTGAACACTGAAGCTTTCTTT. It translates to CAIREPLNTEAFF.

The rearrangement joins TRBV3-1 to TRBJ2-1; 8 positions match TRBD1. This CDR3 is 16 amino acids long. The trim removed 6 bases at V and 6 bases at J, leaving 13 bases unmatched. CDR1 and CDR2 from the germline V gene are LGHDT and YNNKEL (reference sequence). CDR3 sequence (DNA): TGTGCCAGCAGTGGTCCCAGGGGGCTTATTTCCAATGAGCAGTTCTTC. Residues: CASSGPRGLISNEQFF.

This clonotype occurred once. The chain links TRBV12-3 or TRBV12-4 to TRBJ2-1; no clear D. There are 13 residues in the CDR3. The V and J ends lost 5 bases and 8 bases respectively, with 13 bases between them. This CDR3 is CASSHPGIHEQFF. The CDR3 region has the DNA TGTGCCAGCAGTCACCCCGGCATCCATGAGCAGTTCTTC.

The rearrangement joins TRBV9 to TRBJ2-1; D is unclear. The CDR3 runs 13 residues. The germline CDR1 and CDR2 sequences are SGDLS and YYNGEE. Trimming left V 3 bases short and J 8 bases short, with 12 bases between. The CDR3 bases are TGTGCCAGCAGCGCCCCTCGAAGCGATGAGCAGTTCTTC. Translated: CASSAPRSDEQFF.

The chain joins TRBV19 to TRBJ2-1; the D is unclear. Trimming removed 5 bases at V and 0 bases at J, with 11 bases between. From germline, CDR1 is LNHDA and CDR2 SQIVND (reference sequence). There are 15 residues in the CDR3. CDR3 nucleotide sequence: TGTGCCAGTAGTGAGTTGGGCAGCTCCTACAATGAGCAGTTCTTC. Translating gives CASSELGSSYNEQFF.

The gene calls are TRBV27 and TRBJ1-2, with D unresolved. The CDR3 spans 13 residues. Germline V lookup: CDR1 MNHEY, CDR2 SMNVEV (reference sequence). The V end was cut by 8 bases, the J end by 3 bases, with 13 bases between. Here the CDR3 reads CASGLGLYYGYTF. The CDR3 DNA follows: TGTGCCAGCGGACTAGGCCTCTACTATGGCTACACCTTC.

J is TRBJ1-1 and V is TRBV6-2 or TRBV6-3; 7 nucleotides agree with TRBD1. Germline lookup yields CDR1 MNHEY and CDR2 SVGEGT. This CDR3 has 14 amino acids. J was trimmed by 4 bases and V by 1 base; bases with no gene match: 3. CDR3 sequence (DNA): TGTGCCAGCAGTTACTACAGACAGGGCACTGAAGCTTTCTTT. It specifies CASSYYRQGTEAFF.

In this sample, this clonotype turned up a few times. V and J are TRBV6-1 and TRBJ2-3; possible D gene TRBD1, 6 bases. From germline, CDR1 is MNHNS and CDR2 SASEGT. The CDR3 length is 14 residues. V shed 5 bases and J shed 2 bases, with 11 bases lying between them. The CDR3 spells CASSTTGSTDTQYF. The CDR3 DNA reads TGTGCCAGCAGTACGACAGGTTCCACAGATACGCAGTATTTT.

This clonotype was counted only a few times. The V gene is TRBV2, the J gene TRBJ2-7; no firm D call. Germline CDR1 and CDR2: SNHLY and FYNNEI. The CDR3 covers 14 residues. V was trimmed by 5 bases and J by 1 base, leaving 12 bases between them. The CDR3 bases are TGTGCCAGCAGTCCAGGCGAGCTATCCTACGAGCAGTACTTC. Translation gives CASSPGELSYEQYF.

V gene TRBV2 combines with J gene TRBJ1-3, with 7 bases aligning to TRBD1. V was clipped by 6 bases and J by 8 bases; unmatched bases: 19. This CDR3 is 17 amino acids long. Germline V gene data show CDR1 as SNHLY and CDR2 as FYNNEI. CDR3 sequence (DNA): TGTGCCAGCAGCCTTATCCCCGGGACAGACGAGGTAGACACCATATATTTT. Encoded protein: CASSLIPGTDEVDTIYF.

This rearrangement joins TRBV27 to TRBJ2-7; 9 bases match TRBD1. The CDR3 covers 15 residues. V was clipped by 1 base and J by 5 bases; unmatched bases: 6. Per germline, CDR1 MNHEY and CDR2 SMNVEV (reference sequence). The CDR3 sequence is CASSLYGTGSHEQYV. The CDR3 DNA reads as TGTGCCAGCAGTTTATACGGGACAGGGTCTCACGAGCAGTACGTC.

This clonotype appeared a few times. The genes are TRBV7-2 and TRBJ1-2; 8 bases fit TRBD1. This CDR3 region has 15 residues. Germline CDR1 is SGHTA and CDR2 is FQGNSA. V was clipped by 5 bases and J by 7 bases; unmatched bases: 12. The CDR3 DNA reads TGTGCCAGCAGCGGCGTCGGCCAGGGGGCGTTTGGCTACACCTTC. This gives the protein CASSGVGQGAFGYTF.

V and J are TRBV4-2 and TRBJ2-3; D gene unclear. Trimming took 1 base from V and 6 from J, leaving 17 bases between them. Germline V CDR1 and CDR2: LGHNA, YNFKEQ. The CDR3 is made up of 16 amino acids. The CDR3 spells CASSQVTQNPPDTQYF. The DNA of the CDR3 is TGTGCCAGCAGCCAAGTTACACAGAACCCCCCCGATACGCAGTATTTT.

The chain has TRBV5-8 and TRBJ1-4; no clear D gene. V lost 2 bases and J 3 bases, leaving 8 bases between the germline ends. The CDR3 covers 14 residues. Germline CDR1 is SGHTS and CDR2 is YDEGEE. The CDR3 bases are TGTGCCAGCAGCTTCCTTGACTCTAATGAAAAACTGTTTTTT. The encoded protein is CASSFLDSNEKLFF.